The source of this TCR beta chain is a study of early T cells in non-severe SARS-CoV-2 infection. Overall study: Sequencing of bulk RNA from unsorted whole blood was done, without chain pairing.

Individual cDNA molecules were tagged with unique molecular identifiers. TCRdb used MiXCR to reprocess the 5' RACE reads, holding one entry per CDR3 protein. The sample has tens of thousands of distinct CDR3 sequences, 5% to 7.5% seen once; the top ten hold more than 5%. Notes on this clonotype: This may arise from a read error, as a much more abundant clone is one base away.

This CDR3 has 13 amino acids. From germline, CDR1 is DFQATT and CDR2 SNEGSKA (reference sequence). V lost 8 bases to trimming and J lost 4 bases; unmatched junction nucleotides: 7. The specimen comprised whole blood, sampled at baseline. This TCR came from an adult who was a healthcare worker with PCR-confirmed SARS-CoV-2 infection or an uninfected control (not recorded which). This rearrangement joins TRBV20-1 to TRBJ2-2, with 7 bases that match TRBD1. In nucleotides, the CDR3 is TGCAGTTTTGGACAGGTTGGCACCGGGGAGCTGTTTTTT. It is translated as CSFGQVGTGELFF.